The clone carrying this T cell receptor (beta chain) occurred a few times. The antigen remains undetermined. The sample's treatment: oral pan-JAK inhibitor, 5-10 mg twice daily. Sorted populations comprised CD4+ and CD8+ T cells obtained from PBMCs. cDNA reverse transcribed from extracted RNA served as the sequencing template. The repertoire was sequenced with immunoSEQ multiplex PCR; TCRdb's copy has only in-frame clones and lacks some. Among just over 150,000 clones listed, 50% to 70% were seen once. This entry belongs to a study of CD8+ T cells in alopecia areata. The study's findings and limits: Scalp lesions, especially in alopecia totalis/universalis, had higher clonality than normal scalp. Persistence during tofacitinib was seen for many expanded lesional clones in scalp and blood.

The sample was CD4+ T cells sorted from blood, taken at week 4, from a patient treated with tofacitinib. The sequence derives from a human donor with alopecia areata.

The CDR3 DNA follows: TGTGCCAGCAGCTTAGTCCACGACAATTCACCCCTCCACTTT. Encoded protein: CASSLVHDNSPLHF. The chain couples TRBV7-9 to TRBJ1-6; D is unresolved. Germline lookup yields CDR1 SEHNR and CDR2 FQNEAQ (reference sequence). The CDR3 contains 14 residues. Trimming stripped 1 base from V and 7 bases from J, with 8 bases between.